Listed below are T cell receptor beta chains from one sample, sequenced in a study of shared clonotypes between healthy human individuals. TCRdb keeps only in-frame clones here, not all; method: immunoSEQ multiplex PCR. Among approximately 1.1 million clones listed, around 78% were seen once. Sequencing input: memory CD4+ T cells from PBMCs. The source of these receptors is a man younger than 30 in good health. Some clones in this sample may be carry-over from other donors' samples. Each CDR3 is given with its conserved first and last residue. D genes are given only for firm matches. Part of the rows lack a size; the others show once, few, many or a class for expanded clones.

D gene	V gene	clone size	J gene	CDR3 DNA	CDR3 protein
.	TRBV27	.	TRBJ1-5	TGTGCCAGCAGTCGGACAGATAATCAGCCCCAGCATTTT	CASSRTDNQPQHF
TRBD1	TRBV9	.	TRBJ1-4	TGTGCCAGCAGCGTAGGAGGGGACAGGGGCTTCAGAAGAACTAATGAAAAACTGTTTTTT	CASSVGGDRGFRRTNEKLFF
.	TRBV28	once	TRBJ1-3	TGTGCCAGCAGTCCCGGGACGTATGAACGAAACACCATATATTTT	CASSPGTYERNTIYF
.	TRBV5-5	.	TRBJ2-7	TGTGCCAGCAGCTTGGGAATGAACAGGGGAGGTTACGAGCAGTACTTC	CASSLGMNRGGYEQYF
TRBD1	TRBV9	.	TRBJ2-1	TGTGCCAGCAGCTTCTTCTGGGACAGTTACAATGAGCAGTTCTTC	CASSFFWDSYNEQFF
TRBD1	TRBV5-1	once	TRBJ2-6	TGCGCCAGCAGCTTGGAAGGGACAGCCTCTGGGGCCAACGTCCTGACTTTC	CASSLEGTASGANVLTF
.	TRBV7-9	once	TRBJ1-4	TGTGCCAGCAGCTTAGGAGCAGGGTCAGCTAATGAAAAACTGTTTTTT	CASSLGAGSANEKLFF
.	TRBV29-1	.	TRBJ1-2	TGCAGCGTTGGTGGAGGGAGTGGCTACACCTTC	CSVGGGSGYTF
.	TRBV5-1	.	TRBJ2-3	TGCGCCAGCAGCTTGATCCCACTCACAGATACGCAGTATTTT	CASSLIPLTDTQYF
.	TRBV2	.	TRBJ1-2	TGTGCCAGCAGTGCCCGACAACAGGGTAAGAGCCATGGCTACACCTTC	CASSARQQGKSHGYTF
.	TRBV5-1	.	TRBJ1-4	TGCGCCAGCAGCTTGCCTGCAACTAATGAAAAACTGTTTTTT	CASSLPATNEKLFF
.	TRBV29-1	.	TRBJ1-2	TGCAGCGGGGGGGCCCCTAACTATGGCTACACCTTC	CSGGAPNYGYTF
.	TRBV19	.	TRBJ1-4	TGTGCCAGTAGTAAAAGGGGAAGGCGGAATCTGTTTTTT	CASSKRGRRNLFF
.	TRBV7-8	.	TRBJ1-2	TGTGCCAGCAGCCCTAACCTTGGGGTGGATGGCTACACCTTC	CASSPNLGVDGYTF
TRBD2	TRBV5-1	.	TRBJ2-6	TGCGCCAGCAGCAAGAATTTAGGGGAGGGCAACGTCCTGACTTTC	CASSKNLGEGNVLTF
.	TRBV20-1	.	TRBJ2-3	TGCAGTGCCTACCACACAGATACGCAGTATTTT	CSAYHTDTQYF
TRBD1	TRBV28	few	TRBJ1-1	TGTGCCAGCAGTACCCCACAGGGGCACACTGAAGCTTTCTTT	CASSTPQGHTEAFF
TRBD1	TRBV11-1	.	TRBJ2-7	TGTGCCAGCAGCTCCCGTGACAGGGGAGGCCACGAGCAGTACTTC	CASSSRDRGGHEQYF
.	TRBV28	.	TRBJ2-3	TGTGCCAGCAGTTTATCCCGGGGCACAGATACGCAGTATTTT	CASSLSRGTDTQYF
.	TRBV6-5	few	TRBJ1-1	TGTGCCAGCAGTTCAAACAGGGATAGAGCTGAAGCTTTCTTT	CASSSNRDRAEAFF
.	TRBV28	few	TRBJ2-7	TGTGCCAGCAGTTATAAGGACAGTCCAGGATGGTCCTACGAGCAGTACTTC	CASSYKDSPGWSYEQYF
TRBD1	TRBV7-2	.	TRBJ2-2	TGTGCCAGCAGCTCGGGGACAGGGACGAACACCGGGGAGCTGTTTTTT	CASSSGTGTNTGELFF
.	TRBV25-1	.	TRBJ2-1	TGTGCCAGCAGTTACTACAGGGCCAATGAGCAGTTCTTC	CASSYYRANEQFF
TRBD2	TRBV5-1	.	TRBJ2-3	TGCGCCAGCAGCGGACTAGCGGGATCAGATACGCAGTATTTT	CASSGLAGSDTQYF
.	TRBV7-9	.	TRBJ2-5	TGTGCCAGCAGCTTCCTCACCCTTCTGGAGACCCAGTACTTC	CASSFLTLLETQYF
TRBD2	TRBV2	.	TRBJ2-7	TGTGCCAGCAAAAGACTAGCGGGGGCCAGGACTACCTCCTACGAGCAGTACTTC	CASKRLAGARTTSYEQYF
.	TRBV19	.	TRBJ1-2	TGTGCCAGTAGTCTTCGACTTGCCAGGGGTTTATACTCGACAACCTATGGCTACACCTTC	CASSLRLARGLYSTTYGYTF
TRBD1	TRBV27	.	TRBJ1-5	TGTGCCAGCAGGCCGGGACAGGGATGGAGCAATCAGCCCCAGCATTTT	CASRPGQGWSNQPQHF
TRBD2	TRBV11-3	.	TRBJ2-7	TGTGCCAGCAGCCTAGCGGGGGCCTACGAGCAGTACTTC	CASSLAGAYEQYF
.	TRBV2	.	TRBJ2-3	TGTGCCAGCAGGGGCCCGGGCCTCAGCACAGATACGCAGTATTTT	CASRGPGLSTDTQYF
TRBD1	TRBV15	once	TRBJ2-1	TGTGCCACCGCCCGGGACAGCTCCTACAATGAGCAGTTCTTC	CATARDSSYNEQFF
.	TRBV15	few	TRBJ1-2	TGTGCCACCAGCAGAGATGCGCAGGGGACCTACACCTTC	CATSRDAQGTYTF
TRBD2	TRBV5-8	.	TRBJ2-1	TGTGCCAGCAGCCCTACAGTAGCGGGAATCTCCTACAATGAGCAGTTCTTC	CASSPTVAGISYNEQFF
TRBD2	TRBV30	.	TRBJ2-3	TGTGCCTGGAAGAATCGGCGGGAGGCCCCAGATACGCAGTATTTT	CAWKNRREAPDTQYF
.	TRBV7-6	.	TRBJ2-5	TGTGCCAGCTCACCGCGGGCCCAACAAGAGACCCAGTACTTC	CASSPRAQQETQYF
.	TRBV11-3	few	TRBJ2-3	TGTGCCAGCAGCGAGCGGCCCACAGATACGCAGTATTTT	CASSERPTDTQYF
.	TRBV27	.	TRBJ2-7	TGTGCCAGCAGTTTGAAACTGCCTGCACCCTACGAGCAGTACTTC	CASSLKLPAPYEQYF
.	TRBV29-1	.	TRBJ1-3	TGCAGCGTTGGTCGGCAGGGCGGAAACACCATATATTTT	CSVGRQGGNTIYF
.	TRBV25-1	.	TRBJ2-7	TGTGCCAGCAGTGATTCCAGGGCGCCCTACGAGCAGTACTTC	CASSDSRAPYEQYF
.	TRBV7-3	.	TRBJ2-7	TGTGCCAGCAGTTGGGGAGGGGGTGCCTACGAGCAGTACTTC	CASSWGGGAYEQYF
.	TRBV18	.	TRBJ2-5	TGTGCCAGCTCACCAGAGCACAAGACCCAGTACTTC	CASSPEHKTQYF
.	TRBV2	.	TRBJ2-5	TGTGCCAGCACGGACAACCAAGAGACCCAGTACTTC	CASTDNQETQYF
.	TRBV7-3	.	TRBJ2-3	TGTGCCAGCAGCTTAACGGGGGATACGCAGTGTTTT	CASSLTGDTQCF